This entry lists 2 T cell receptor beta chains sequenced from one sample in a study of identical twins. TCRdb recomputed calls from the 5' RACE reads with MiXCR, one row per CDR3 protein. This repertoire shows approximately 500,000 distinct CDR3 sequences, 20% to 25% found once; its top ten account for approximately 2.9%. These data also featured in a second study, about T cells expressing NK-cell markers.

The sequenced sample was CD4+ T cells sorted from blood. These receptors were obtained from a woman between 18 and 29 years old in good health.

V usage is TRBV5-1 and J usage is TRBJ2-4; weak D call: TRBD2 (5 bases). The CDR3 sequence is 12 residues long. Per the germline V gene, CDR1 is SGHRS and CDR2 is YFSETQ. V was clipped by 7 bases and J by 9 bases, with 14 bases between them. The CDR3 protein is CASGSGESIQYF. The CDR3 DNA sequence: TGCGCCAGCGGGTCCGGGGAGTCCATTCAGTACTTC.

The gene calls are TRBV3-1 and TRBJ1-5; no clear D. Trimming pared 1 base from V and 9 bases from J, leaving 13 bases between. Germline CDR1 LGHDT, CDR2 YNNKEL (reference sequence). The CDR3 extends over 14 amino acids. CDR3 region: CASSQGTGNGPQHF. The CDR3 DNA reads as TGTGCCAGCAGCCAAGGCACGGGGAATGGGCCCCAGCATTTT.